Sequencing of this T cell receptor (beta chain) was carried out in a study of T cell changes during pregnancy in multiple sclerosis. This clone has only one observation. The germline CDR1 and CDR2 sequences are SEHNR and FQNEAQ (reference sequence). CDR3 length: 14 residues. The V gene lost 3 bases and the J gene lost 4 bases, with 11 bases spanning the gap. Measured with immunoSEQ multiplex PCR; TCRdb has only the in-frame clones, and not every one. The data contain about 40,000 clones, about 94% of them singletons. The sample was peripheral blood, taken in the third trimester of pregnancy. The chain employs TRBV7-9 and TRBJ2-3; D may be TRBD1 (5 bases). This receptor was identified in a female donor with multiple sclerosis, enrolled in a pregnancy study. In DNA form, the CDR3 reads TGTGCCAGCAGCTTTCGACAGTCCTCAGATACGCAGTATTTT. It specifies CASSFRQSSDTQYF. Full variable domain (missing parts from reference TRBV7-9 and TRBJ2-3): DTGVSQNPRHKITKRGQNVTFRCDPISEHNRLYWYRQTLGQGPEFLTYFQNEAQLEKSRLLSDRFSAERPKGSFSTLEIQRTEQGDSAMYLCASSFRQSSDTQYFGPGTRLTVL.